This T cell receptor beta chain derives from a study of T-cell memory formation after mild COVID-19. Findings and limits, study-wide: Clones shrinking between day 15 and 85 showed a balanced CD4/CD8 split, and those that grew later tilted toward CD4+. A second wave of clones peaked on day 37, and their SARS-CoV-2 specificity went unconfirmed. Shrinking CD4+ clones were chiefly CM and EM; CD8+ ones were chiefly EMRA.

This clonotype came up a few times. Its cognate antigen is unknown. TCR alpha and TCR beta cDNA libraries carrying sample barcodes and UMIs were produced by 5'RACE using constant-segment primers. TCRdb called the 5' RACE reads again in MiXCR, with one record for every CDR3 protein. The sample consists of about 560,000 distinct CDR3 sequences, 17% of them appearing once. The source of this sequence is an adult woman who had mild COVID-19 (a few samples of this study predate the infection). Cell type and time point are not known. Material: PBMCs or a T cell subset sorted from them (not recorded which).

CDR3 DNA sequence: TGCGCCAGCAGCTTGGGAAGCGGGAGGGCCTCGAACACCGGGGAGCTGTTTTTT. Protein product: CASSLGSGRASNTGELFF. The chain combines TRBV5-1 with TRBJ2-2, with 10 positions matching TRBD2. After removal of 0 bases from V and 0 bases from J, the junction contained 5 bases not matched to a gene. The germline gives CDR1 SGHRS, CDR2 YFSETQ. The CDR3 runs 18 residues.